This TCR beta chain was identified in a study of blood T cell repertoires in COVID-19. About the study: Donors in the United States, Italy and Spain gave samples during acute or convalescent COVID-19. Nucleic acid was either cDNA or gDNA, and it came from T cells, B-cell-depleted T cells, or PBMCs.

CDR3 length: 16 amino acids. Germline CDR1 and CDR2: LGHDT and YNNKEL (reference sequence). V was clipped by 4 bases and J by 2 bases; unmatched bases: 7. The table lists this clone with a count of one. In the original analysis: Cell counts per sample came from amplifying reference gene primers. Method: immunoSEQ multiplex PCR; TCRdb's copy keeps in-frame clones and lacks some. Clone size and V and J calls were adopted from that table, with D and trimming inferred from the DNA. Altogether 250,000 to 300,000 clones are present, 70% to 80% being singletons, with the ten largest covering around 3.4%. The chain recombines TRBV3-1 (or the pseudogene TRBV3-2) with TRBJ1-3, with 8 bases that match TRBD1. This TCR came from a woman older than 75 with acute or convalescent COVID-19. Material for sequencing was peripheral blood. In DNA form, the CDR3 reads TGTGCCAGCAGCCCCTACGACAGGGGAGCTGGAAACACCATATATTTT. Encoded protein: CASSPYDRGAGNTIYF.